The 22 T cell receptor beta chains below were found in one sample sequenced in a study of blood T cell repertoires in COVID-19. The protocol was immunoSEQ multiplex PCR, while the TCRdb copy is restricted to in-frame clones and leaves out a portion. The data show around 700,000 clones, 70% to 90% seen once. The sample was peripheral blood. These receptors were taken from a young woman with acute or convalescent COVID-19.

The V and J genes are TRBV5-6 and TRBJ2-7; 13 positions match TRBD2. J was trimmed by 3 bases and V by 10 bases; bases with no gene match: 7. Germline V gives CDR1 SGHDT, CDR2 YYEEEE. CDR3 length: 14 residues. The CDR3 bases are TGTGCCTCCCGACTAGCGGGGGGCCACTACGAGCAGTACTTC. Translated: CASRLAGGHYEQYF.

The chain couples TRBV27 to TRBJ2-1, with D possibly TRBD2 on 5 matching bases. V shed 5 bases and J shed 2 bases, with 10 bases lying between them. The CDR3 runs to 14 residues. Germline V gene lookup returns CDR1 MNHEY and CDR2 SMNVEV (reference sequence). The chain's CDR3 is CASSPGLPYNEQFF. CDR3 coding DNA: TGTGCCAGCAGTCCCGGACTCCCCTACAATGAGCAGTTCTTC.

The V and J genes are TRBV5-6 and TRBJ1-3; a weak D match, TRBD1 (5 bases). Germline lookup yields CDR1 SGHDT and CDR2 YYEEEE. V lost 6 bases and J lost 1, with 14 bases in between. This CDR3 is 15 amino acids long. The CDR3, as DNA: TGTGCCAGCACCCCGGGGGGAATGTCTGGAAACACCATATATTTT. Its translation is CASTPGGMSGNTIYF.

The table lists this clone with a count of one. The chain is built from TRBV7-9 and TRBJ2-7; perhaps TRBD2 as D (6 bases). CDR3 length: 15 amino acids. V lost 4 bases and J lost 5, with 18 bases in between. The germline V gene has CDR1 SEHNR and CDR2 FQNEAQ (reference sequence). The CDR3 coding sequence is TGTGCCAGCAGCTGGGGGGTTGGCGTCGGCGACGAGCAGTACTTC. It translates to CASSWGVGVGDEQYF.

DNA for the CDR3: TGTGCCAGCAGATCAGTCACCCAGGGTTCCGCTGGCTACACCTTC. Its translation: CASRSVTQGSAGYTF. V gene TRBV5-8 combines with J gene TRBJ1-2; the D gene is possibly TRBD1 (5 bases). With 5 bases removed from V and 7 bases from J, the gap between germline ends came to 21 bases. Germline lookup yields CDR1 SGHTS and CDR2 YDEGEE. This CDR3 has 15 amino acids.

This clone has more than one count but fewer than ten. The rearrangement joins TRBV6-1 to TRBJ1-1; 7 positions match TRBD1. The CDR3 consists of 15 residues. The V gene end was trimmed by 0 bases and the J gene end by 7 bases; junction bases not matched to a gene: 8. CDR1 and CDR2 from the germline V gene are MNHNS and SASEGT. CDR3 amino acids: CASSEALLRTGEAFF. CDR3 DNA: TGTGCCAGCAGTGAAGCGCTTCTAAGGACAGGTGAAGCTTTCTTT.

As DNA, the CDR3 is TGTGCCAGCAGCTTGGACAGGGGTAATTTGCAGCCCCAGCATTTT. Amino acid sequence: CASSLDRGNLQPQHF. V usage is TRBV11-2 and J usage is TRBJ1-5, with 9 positions matching TRBD1. The germline V gene encodes CDR1 SGHAT and CDR2 FQNNGV. Trimming cost V 3 bases and J 7 bases; bases outside gene matches: 7. The CDR3 spans 15 residues. Full variable domain (missing parts from reference TRBV11-2 and TRBJ1-5): EAGVAQSPRYKIIEKRQSVAFWCNPISGHATLYWYQQILGQGPKLLIQFQNNGVVDDSQLPKDRFSAERLKGVDSTLKIQPAKLEDSAVYLCASSLDRGNLQPQHFGDGTRLSIL.

CDR3 sequence (DNA): TGTGCCAGCAGTGACCGGAGTGAAAAACTGTTTTTT. This sequence encodes CASSDRSEKLFF. The chain couples TRBV2 to TRBJ1-4; no definite D call. V was pared by 3 bases and J by 7 bases, with 6 bases between. The CDR3 consists of 12 residues. Germline V gene data show CDR1 as SNHLY and CDR2 as FYNNEI.

V is TRBV19 and J is TRBJ1-6, with D maybe TRBD1 (6 bases). Looked up from germline, CDR1 is LNHDA and CDR2 is SQIVND (reference sequence). The CDR3 is 14 amino acids. V lost 5 bases to trimming and J lost 6 bases, with 11 bases between them. The CDR3 loop is CASSWGHLNSPLHF. The CDR3 DNA follows: TGTGCCAGTAGTTGGGGGCACCTTAATTCACCCCTCCACTTT.

This chain links TRBV11-2 with TRBJ1-1; tentatively, D is TRBD1 (5 bases). In germline, CDR1 is SGHAT, CDR2 FQNNGV. V dropped 0 bases and J dropped 4 bases, with 9 bases sitting between them. CDR3 length: 14 residues. In DNA form, the CDR3 reads TGTGCCAGCAGCTTAGAAGGGGTTCCCACTGAAGCTTTCTTT. Protein product: CASSLEGVPTEAFF.

The chain has TRBV24-1 and TRBJ2-6; D is perhaps TRBD1 (6 bases). Germline V gene lookup returns CDR1 KGHDR and CDR2 SFDVKD. V gave up 4 bases and J gave up 0 bases, with 12 bases separating them. The CDR3 totals 17 residues. The DNA of the CDR3 is TGTGCCACCAGTGACCCCCAGGGGCGCTCTGGGGCCAACGTCCTGACTTTC. Translated, it gives CATSDPQGRSGANVLTF.

J is TRBJ1-1 and V is TRBV3-1 (or the pseudogene TRBV3-2); a weak D match, TRBD1 (5 bases). The CDR3 has 15 amino acids. Germline-derived CDR1 and CDR2 are LGHDT and YNNKEL (reference sequence). Trimming removed 6 bases from V and 11 bases from J, with 25 bases in between. The DNA of the CDR3 is TGTGCCAGCAGTACTCAAAAGGGACTCCCGGGGGAGGCTTTCTTT. Translating gives CASSTQKGLPGEAFF.

This chain joins TRBV2 and TRBJ1-1; weak D call: TRBD1 (6 bases). CDR3 size: 12 residues. The germline V and J ends were trimmed by 9 bases and 3 bases, with 11 bases remaining between them. The germline CDR1 and CDR2 sequences are SNHLY and FYNNEI. CDR3 coding DNA: TGTGCCAGAGGACAGCTGGACACTGAAGCTTTCTTT. Protein product: CARGQLDTEAFF. Supplemented by reference TRBV2 and TRBJ1-1, the full variable domain reads EPEVTQTPSHQVTQMGQEVILRCVPISNHLYFYWYRQILGQKVEFLVSFYNNEISEKSEIFDDQFSVERPDGSNFTLKIRSTKLEDSAMYFCARGQLDTEAFFGQGTRLTVV.

The CDR3 is CASSLQQGARGYTF. The CDR3 nucleotides are TGTGCCAGCAGTTTACAACAGGGGGCGCGAGGCTACACCTTC. The genes are TRBV27 and TRBJ1-2, with 9 bases that match TRBD1. With 2 bases clipped from V and 8 bases from J, the junction kept 6 bases outside the gene matches. Germline assignment: CDR1 MNHEY and CDR2 SMNVEV (reference sequence). There are 14 residues in the CDR3.

This chain links TRBV7-3 with TRBJ2-7; D is uncertain. CDR1 SGHTA and CDR2 FQGTGA come from the germline V gene. Trimming shortened V by 4 bases and J by 0 bases, and 16 bases separated the two germline ends. The length of the CDR3 is 16 residues. The CDR3 DNA reads TGTGCCAGCAGCTCCCCTCATCAGGCGCCCTCCTACGAGCAGTACTTC. Translated, it gives CASSSPHQAPSYEQYF.

This clone turned up a few times. The rearrangement links TRBV30 to TRBJ1-5; D unresolved. The germline V and J ends were trimmed by 3 bases and 3 bases, with 9 bases remaining between them. Germline CDR1 GTSNPN, CDR2 SVGIG (reference sequence). The CDR3 spans 13 residues. The CDR3 coding sequence is TGTGCCTGGAGGGAGAACATCAATCAGCCCCAGCATTTT. Translation: CAWRENINQPQHF. Full variable domain (rest looked up from reference TRBV30 and TRBJ1-5): SQTIHQWPATLVQPVGSPLSLECTVEGTSNPNLYWYRQAAGRGLQLLFYSVGIGQISSEVPQNLSASRPQDRQFILSSKKLLLSDSGFYLCAWRENINQPQHFGDGTRLSIL.

The chain couples TRBV10-3 to TRBJ1-6; tentatively, D is TRBD1 (5 bases). This CDR3 comprises 14 residues. Germline CDR1 ENHRY, CDR2 SYGVKD. V lost 1 base, J lost 10 bases, and 11 bases lay in between. CDR3 amino acids: CAISEFGGTSPLHF. The CDR3 nucleotides read TGTGCCATCAGTGAGTTCGGGGGGACCTCACCCCTCCACTTT.

This chain connects TRBV6-5 to TRBJ1-5, with 11 bases identical to TRBD1. CDR3 size: 14 residues. With V trimmed by 6 bases and J by 6 bases, 4 bases remained unmatched. CDR1 is MNHEY, CDR2 SVGAGI, per germline. CDR3 sequence (DNA): TGTGCCAGCAGGGAGGACAGGGGGCGTCAGCCCCAGCATTTT. Translating it yields CASREDRGRQPQHF.

The rearrangement uses TRBV24-1 and TRBJ2-3, with D tentatively TRBD2 (5 bases). Germline V CDR1 and CDR2: KGHDR, SFDVKD. Deletions cut 2 bases from V and 0 bases from J, with 17 bases between. The CDR3 length is 18 residues. The CDR3 DNA is TGTGCCACCAGTGATTCCCATTTTGAGGGCGGAAGCACAGATACGCAGTATTTT. It is translated as CATSDSHFEGGSTDTQYF.

This chain links TRBV27 with TRBJ2-5; 8 nucleotides match TRBD2. The CDR3 has 13 residues. Germline values: CDR1 MNHEY, CDR2 SMNVEV (reference sequence). V was pared by 7 bases and J by 4 bases, with 5 bases of the junction left unmatched. The CDR3 region has the DNA TGTGCCAGCATGCGGGGGGCGCGAGAGACCCAGTACTTC. Its protein product is CASMRGARETQYF.

The chain combines TRBV19 with TRBJ1-3; D ambiguous. Germline V gene sequence: CDR1 LNHDA, CDR2 SQIVND (reference sequence). V was cut by 5 bases and J by 4 bases, with 9 bases left in between. This CDR3 comprises 13 residues. CDR3 in amino acids: CASSLGRGNTIYF. CDR3 coding DNA: TGTGCCAGTAGTCTTGGCAGAGGAAACACCATATATTTT.

This rearrangement joins TRBV9 to TRBJ1-2; no clear D gene. The length of the CDR3 is 13 residues. Per germline, CDR1 SGDLS and CDR2 YYNGEE. V lost 0 bases and J lost 8, with 11 bases in between. CDR3 region: CASSVGESRGYTF. The DNA of the CDR3 is TGTGCCAGCAGCGTAGGAGAAAGCAGGGGCTACACCTTC.